This T cell receptor beta chain was identified during a study of T-cell memory formation after mild COVID-19. This clonotype appeared a few times. Its antigen is still unknown. TCRdb reprocessed the 5' RACE reads with MiXCR, giving one entry per CDR3 protein. Of 150,000 to 200,000 distinct CDR3 sequences listed, roughly 17% are singletons. Study-wide findings and caveats: Clones shrinking from day 15 to 85 showed even CD4/CD8 mixes; later expanders tilted CD4+.

This clonotype was sampled from an adult woman who had mild COVID-19 (a few samples of this study predate the infection). Cell type and time point are not known. The specimen was PBMCs or a T cell subset sorted from them (not recorded which).

The CDR3 reads CASSSDRGNLETQYF. In DNA, the CDR3 is TGCGCCAGCAGCTCGGACAGAGGAAATTTGGAGACCCAGTACTTC. The chain joins TRBV5-1 to TRBJ2-5, with D maybe TRBD1 (6 bases). This CDR3 comprises 15 residues. The germline V gene has CDR1 SGHRS and CDR2 YFSETQ. Trimming shortened V by 3 bases and J by 5 bases, and 17 bases separated the two germline ends.